The clone carrying this T cell receptor beta chain was observed a handful of times. Its matching antigen is unknown. Clones were read by immunoSEQ multiplex PCR, and TCRdb kept only the in-frame ones, dropping some. This sample carries about 25,000 clones, 70% to 90% of them seen once, and the ten largest clones take around 15%. This sample was taken from a study of OX40 agonist ivuxolimab in advanced cancers. About the research overall: Cancers in dose escalation were hepatocellular, melanoma, renal cell and head and neck. Findings and limits, study-wide: Both blood CD4+ and CD8+ T cells showed clonal growth by week 6 at 0.1 to 3.0 mg/kg.

CDR1 and CDR2 (germline): SEHNR, FQNEAQ (reference sequence). Losses at the gene ends were 5 bases for V and 7 bases for J; bases not matched to a gene: 14. This CDR3 is built from 18 residues. This material consisted of CD4+ or CD8+ T cells sorted from blood, taken in a trial of the OX40 agonist ivuxolimab. This TCR came from an adult with an advanced solid tumor such as melanoma, head and neck, liver or kidney cancer. The J gene is TRBJ2-7, the V gene TRBV7-9; 16 nucleotides agree with TRBD2. CDR3 coding DNA: TGTGCCAGCAGCCCCACAGGGTCGGGACTAGCGGGAGGGCGTGAGCAGTACTTC. Encoded protein: CASSPTGSGLAGGREQYF.